A single count supports the clone carrying this T cell receptor beta chain. The length of the CDR3 is 17 residues. V was clipped by 2 bases and J by 0 bases, with 14 bases between them. Germline V gene lookup returns CDR1 SGHTA and CDR2 FQGTGA. These data are taken from a study of blood T cell repertoires in COVID-19. About the study: PBMCs, B-cell-depleted T cells, or T cells were the source of the cDNA or gDNA that made up the material.

Source study methods: Scientists estimated how many nucleated cells there were by amplifying reference gene primers. Libraries were prepared by immunoSEQ multiplex PCR; TCRdb keeps only in-frame clonotypes and omits some of them. The V and J calls and clone size come from that table; D and trimming were worked out from the DNA. This sample yields about 150,000 clones, of which 84% are seen a single time; about 38% belongs to the top ten. The material sequenced was peripheral blood. The receptor's source is a human donor in a cohort sampled during active COVID-19. The chain has TRBV7-3 and TRBJ2-1; TRBD2 might be the D (6 bases). The chain's CDR3 is CASSLQRLGGSYNEQFF. The CDR3 nucleotides are TGTGCCAGCAGCTTACAGAGGTTGGGAGGCTCCTACAATGAGCAGTTCTTC.